What follows are 23 T cell receptor beta chains derived from one specimen sequenced in a study of vaccination and CD4 T cells after COVID-19. These TCRs' antigens remain unknown. An Oncomine TCR Beta short-read assay was used to sequence the DNA from cultured CD4+ T cells. In TCRdb, the PCR reads were re-called with MiXCR into one record per CDR3 protein. The sample has some 15,000 distinct CDR3 sequences, 26% seen once. Treatment here: roughly 10-day PBMC culture with coronavirus spike peptide pools or control peptides (ViraFEST assay). The sequenced material came from cultured CD4+ T cells from blood. These receptor sequences come from a human donor with COVID-19.

This clonotype is labeled as medium-sized. The gene calls are TRBV10-3 and TRBJ1-2; 8 bases agree with TRBD1. The CDR3 contains 17 residues. Germline V gives CDR1 ENHRY, CDR2 SYGVKD. Trimming cost V 4 bases and J 3 bases; bases outside gene matches: 13. The CDR3 loop is CAISGRTGHQGDYGYTF. The CDR3 DNA reads as TGTGCCATCAGTGGGAGGACAGGGCATCAGGGCGACTATGGCTACACCTTC.

This clonotype turned up a few times. The V gene is TRBV11-3, the J gene TRBJ1-5; 10 bases map to TRBD1. Germline V CDR1 and CDR2: SGHNT, YENEEA. V shed 5 bases and J 7 bases; nucleotides not matched to a gene: 8. There are 15 residues in the CDR3. CDR3 residues: CASSPGTGVGQPQHF. CDR3 DNA sequence: TGTGCCAGCAGCCCCGGGACAGGGGTTGGGCAGCCCCAGCATTTT.

The J gene is TRBJ1-1, the V gene TRBV5-4; no firm D call. CDR3 length: 14 amino acids. Germline-derived CDR1 and CDR2 are SGHNT and YYREEE (reference sequence). With 0 bases removed from V and 5 bases from J, the gap between germline ends came to 11 bases. CDR3 nucleotide sequence: TGTGCCAGCAGCTTGGGGGCGGTAGGGACTGAAGCTTTCTTT. As protein: CASSLGAVGTEAFF.

This clonotype was found a few times. The gene calls are TRBV27 and TRBJ2-1; D gene ambiguous. This CDR3 is 14 amino acids long. Germline CDR1 reads MNHEY; CDR2 reads SMNVEV (reference sequence). The ends were cut back, 3 bases at V and 3 bases at J, with 9 bases in the middle. CDR3 sequence: CASSLAGNYNEQFF. The CDR3 DNA is TGTGCCAGCAGTTTGGCAGGAAACTACAATGAGCAGTTCTTC.

The rearrangement links TRBV6-1 to TRBJ2-7, with unresolved D. CDR3 length: 14 residues. Trimming removed 6 bases from V and 0 bases from J, with 12 bases in between. The V gene's germline CDR1 is MNHNS and CDR2 SASEGT. The CDR3 DNA sequence: TGTGCCAGCAGCCTCACCTTTTTCTCCTACGAGCAGTACTTC. This translates into CASSLTFFSYEQYF.

The chain links TRBV7-8 to TRBJ1-3; the D is unclear. V was shortened by 7 bases and J by 4 bases, with 11 bases between the two germline ends. Looked up from germline, CDR1 is SGHVS and CDR2 is FQNEAQ. The CDR3 spans 13 residues. The CDR3, as DNA: TGTGCCAGCAACGGCCGGTTGGGAAACACCATATATTTT. Its protein product is CASNGRLGNTIYF.

This chain uses TRBV7-2 with TRBJ2-7; 14 nucleotides agree with TRBD2. Unmatched junction bases numbered 9, after V lost 5 bases and J lost 6 bases. Germline CDR1 SGHTA, CDR2 FQGNSA. CDR3 length: 16 residues. CDR3 DNA sequence: TGTGCCAGCAGCCCCCGACTAGCGGGGGGGGTAGGCGAGCAGTACTTC. Translating gives CASSPRLAGGVGEQYF. Based on the CDR3 plus reference TRBV7-2 and TRBJ2-7, the full variable domain is GAGVSQSPSNKVTEKGKDVELRCDPISGHTALYWYRQSLGQGLEFLIYFQGNSAPDKSGLPSDRFSAERTGGSVSTLTIQRTQQEDSAVYLCASSPRLAGGVGEQYFGPGTRLTVT.

The rearrangement uses TRBV6-2 or TRBV6-3 and TRBJ1-1; a weak D match, TRBD1 (5 bases). Deletions cut 6 bases from V and 1 base from J, with 12 bases between. Germline V CDR1 and CDR2: MNHEY, SVGEGT. The CDR3 sequence is 14 residues long. The CDR3 coding sequence is TGTGCCAGCAGACCCGCCGGGGGGAACACTGAAGCTTTCTTT. Its translation is CASRPAGGNTEAFF.

This clonotype occurred a few times. V and J are TRBV12-3 or TRBV12-4 and TRBJ1-2, with D unresolved. Deletions cut 5 bases from V and 4 bases from J, with 17 bases between. This CDR3 contains 15 residues. CDR3 sequence: CASSAPGGRSYGYTF. CDR3 DNA sequence: TGTGCCAGCAGTGCCCCGGGAGGGAGGAGCTATGGCTACACCTTC.

Relative to its sample, this clonotype is medium-sized. This chain uses TRBV24-1 with TRBJ1-2; 8 bases are a match to TRBD1. Germline V gene data show CDR1 as KGHDR and CDR2 as SFDVKD. The CDR3 loop spans 14 amino acids. V trimming: 3 bases; J trimming: 8 bases; junction bases outside the gene matches: 7. The CDR3 loop is CATSDPDREFGYTF. The CDR3 DNA reads as TGTGCCACCAGTGATCCGGACAGGGAGTTCGGCTACACCTTC.

The V gene is TRBV6-2 or TRBV6-3, the J gene TRBJ2-7; 7 nucleotides line up with TRBD1. CDR1 is MNHEY, CDR2 SVGEGT, per germline. The CDR3 is 14 amino acids. V lost 6 bases to trimming and J lost 1 base; unmatched junction nucleotides: 6. CDR3 residues: CASRIDRVSYEQYF. Here the CDR3 DNA reads TGTGCCAGCAGAATCGACAGGGTTTCCTACGAGCAGTACTTC.

The J gene is TRBJ2-5, the V gene TRBV20-1; 7 bases match TRBD2. CDR1 is DFQATT, CDR2 SNEGSKA, per germline (reference sequence). The CDR3 is 15 amino acids. The V gene end was trimmed by 0 bases and the J gene end by 3 bases; junction bases not matched to a gene: 7. The CDR3 nucleotides read TGCAGTGCTAGAGATTACGCTAGCGGTAAAGAGACCCAGTACTTC. Its translation is CSARDYASGKETQYF.

By its share, this clonotype is medium-sized. The gene calls are TRBV20-1 and TRBJ1-5; 7 bases are shared with TRBD1. From germline, CDR1 is DFQATT and CDR2 SNEGSKA (reference sequence). There are 15 residues in the CDR3. V shed 3 bases, J shed 3 bases, and the junction held 8 bases outside the gene matches. CDR3 in amino acids: CSASLGQAHNQPQHF. The CDR3 DNA reads as TGCAGTGCTAGCCTAGGACAGGCGCACAATCAGCCCCAGCATTTT.

This chain connects TRBV11-2 to TRBJ2-2; no clear D gene. This CDR3 is 14 amino acids long. Germline CDR1 and CDR2: SGHAT and FQNNGV. Trimming pared 0 bases from V and 9 bases from J, leaving 11 bases between. In DNA form, the CDR3 reads TGTGCCAGCAGCTTAGATACGTCCCAGCGGGAGCTGTTTTTT. Protein: CASSLDTSQRELFF.

This clonotype was recorded a few times. The chain has TRBV6-1 and TRBJ2-7; 14 bases align to TRBD2. Germline values: CDR1 MNHNS, CDR2 SASEGT. The CDR3 extends over 18 amino acids. V lost 4 bases to trimming and J lost 4 bases; unmatched junction nucleotides: 12. This chain's CDR3 is CASSGTSGGKNIEYEQYF. The CDR3 DNA sequence: TGTGCCAGCAGTGGGACTAGCGGGGGGAAAAACATAGAATACGAGCAGTACTTC.

The chain uses TRBV6-1 and TRBJ1-1; 8 bases fit TRBD1. CDR3 size: 13 residues. Looked up from germline, CDR1 is MNHNS and CDR2 is SASEGT. Trimming at V came to 6 bases and at J to 2 bases, leaving 2 bases not matched to a gene. CDR3 DNA sequence: TGTGCCAGCAGGACAGGGGTTAACACTGAAGCTTTCTTT. Translation gives CASRTGVNTEAFF.

This clonotype showed up just a few times. The chain employs TRBV12-3 or TRBV12-4 and TRBJ2-3, with D perhaps matching TRBD1 (6 bases). Between the trimmed V and J ends, which lost 3 bases and 0 bases, there was a span of 10 bases. This CDR3 comprises 15 residues. The CDR3: CASSFEDRSTDTQYF. CDR3 bases: TGTGCCAGCAGTTTTGAAGACAGGAGCACAGATACGCAGTATTTT.

The chain links TRBV5-8 to TRBJ2-5; no firm D call. Looked up from germline, CDR1 is SGHTS and CDR2 is YDEGEE. The CDR3 contains 14 residues. V shed 0 bases and J shed 5 bases, with 11 bases lying between them. The CDR3 DNA reads as TGTGCCAGCAGCTTGGGATGGGTAGAGGAGACCCAGTACTTC. This translates into CASSLGWVEETQYF.

This clonotype was seen more than once but under ten times. This chain joins TRBV6-5 and TRBJ2-1; 10 bases are a match to TRBD2. This CDR3 spans 17 amino acids. Trimming cost V 0 bases and J 4 bases; bases outside gene matches: 6. Germline CDR1 is MNHEY and CDR2 is SVGAGI. The CDR3 is CASSYSPAGGLYNEQFF. CDR3 coding DNA: TGTGCCAGCAGTTACTCGCCAGCGGGGGGGCTTTACAATGAGCAGTTCTTC.

This clonotype was seen more than once but under ten times. The chain recombines TRBV19 with TRBJ2-7, with D possibly TRBD2 on 6 matching bases. The CDR3 covers 15 residues. The V and J ends lost 4 bases and 1 base respectively, with 14 bases between them. Germline V CDR1 and CDR2: LNHDA, SQIVND (reference sequence). The CDR3 region has the DNA TGTGCCAGTAGTACGGGGCGGGGAAATTCCTACGAGCAGTACTTC. It is translated as CASSTGRGNSYEQYF.

This clonotype has just a few counts. The chain combines TRBV7-8 with TRBJ2-1; 16 positions match TRBD2. Per germline, CDR1 SGHVS and CDR2 FQNEAQ. J lost 2 bases, V lost 4 bases, and 8 bases had no gene match. The CDR3 sequence is 19 residues long. The CDR3: CASSSRGLAGGQPYNEQFF. In DNA form, the CDR3 reads TGTGCCAGCAGCTCTAGGGGACTAGCGGGGGGGCAGCCCTACAATGAGCAGTTCTTC. The full variable domain, completed using reference TRBV7-8 and TRBJ2-1, is GAGVSQSPRYKVAKRGQDVALRCDPISGHVSLFWYQQALGQGPEFLTYFQNEAQLDKSGLPSDRFFAERPEGSVSTLKIQRTQQEDSAVYLCASSSRGLAGGQPYNEQFFGPGTRLTVL.

This clonotype was counted between two and nine times. V gene TRBV28 combines with J gene TRBJ2-3; D might be TRBD2 (5 bases). The V gene lost 8 bases and the J gene lost 0 bases, with 21 bases spanning the gap. The CDR3 consists of 17 residues. Germline loops: CDR1 MDHEN, CDR2 SYDVKM. The CDR3: CASGTPGVGPSTDTQYF. In DNA form, the CDR3 reads TGTGCCAGCGGAACCCCCGGGGTTGGACCTAGCACAGATACGCAGTATTTT. The whole variable domain, remainder taken from reference TRBV28 and TRBJ2-3, is DVKVTQSSRYLVKRTGEKVFLECVQDMDHENMFWYRQDPGLGLRLIYFSYDVKMKEKGDIPEGYSVSREKKERFSLILESASTNQTSMYLCASGTPGVGPSTDTQYFGPGTRLTVL.

The J gene is TRBJ1-1, the V gene TRBV5-1; 8 nucleotides line up with TRBD1. The CDR3 totals 16 residues. V was pared by 0 bases and J by 1 base, with 5 bases of the junction left unmatched. Germline V CDR1 and CDR2: SGHRS, YFSETQ. DNA of the CDR3: TGCGCCAGCAGCTTGGCGTCTCAGGGGGCGAACACTGAAGCTTTCTTT. Residues: CASSLASQGANTEAFF. Full variable domain (rest looked up from reference TRBV5-1 and TRBJ1-1): KAGVTQTPRYLIKTRGQQVTLSCSPISGHRSVSWYQQTPGQGLQFLFEYFSETQRNKGNFPGRFSGRQFSNSRSEMNVSTLELGDSALYLCASSLASQGANTEAFFGQGTRLTVV.